One sample yielded the 16 T cell receptor beta chains listed below, sequenced in a study of blood T cell repertoires in COVID-19. Measured with immunoSEQ multiplex PCR; TCRdb has only the in-frame clones, and not every one. The sample yields about 140,000 clones, 84% seen once. The sequenced sample consisted of peripheral blood. Every receptor here comes from a human donor in a cohort sampled during active COVID-19.

This chain joins TRBV5-1 and TRBJ1-3, with D possibly TRBD1 on 6 matching bases. The V end lost 0 bases, the J end lost 1 base, and 11 bases lay between the germline ends. The CDR3 extends over 16 amino acids. Germline CDR1 reads SGHRS; CDR2 reads YFSETQ. CDR3 in amino acids: CASSLEATGSGNTIYF. The CDR3 region has the DNA TGCGCCAGCAGCTTGGAAGCCACAGGGTCTGGAAACACCATATATTTT. The whole variable domain, filled in from reference TRBV5-1 and TRBJ1-3, reads KAGVTQTPRYLIKTRGQQVTLSCSPISGHRSVSWYQQTPGQGLQFLFEYFSETQRNKGNFPGRFSGRQFSNSRSEMNVSTLELGDSALYLCASSLEATGSGNTIYFGEGSWLTVV.

This chain links TRBV11-2 with TRBJ1-2, with D perhaps matching TRBD1 (6 bases). The germline CDR1 and CDR2 sequences are SGHAT and FQNNGV. The CDR3 covers 15 residues. Trimming took 3 bases from V and 2 from J, leaving 13 bases between them. Here the CDR3 reads CASSFAGDPNYGYTF. In DNA form, the CDR3 reads TGTGCCAGCAGCTTCGCAGGGGATCCCAACTATGGCTACACCTTC.

The genes are TRBV19 and TRBJ1-4, with TRBD1 matching 10 bases. Germline V gives CDR1 LNHDA, CDR2 SQIVND (reference sequence). J was trimmed by 1 base and V by 3 bases; bases with no gene match: 5. The CDR3 consists of 17 residues. DNA of the CDR3: TGTGCCAGTAGTATTTTCGACAGGGGGCAAACTAATGAAAAACTGTTTTTT. Translated: CASSIFDRGQTNEKLFF.

V usage is TRBV5-1 and J usage is TRBJ1-5; D remains unclear. V lost 4 bases, J lost 5 bases, and 13 bases lay in between. The CDR3 extends over 14 amino acids. Germline-derived CDR1 and CDR2 are SGHRS and YFSETQ. The CDR3 DNA sequence: TGCGCCAGCAGCCCAGGTGTGGCCCATCAGCCCCAGCATTTT. Its translation: CASSPGVAHQPQHF.

The V call is TRBV6-5, the J call TRBJ1-4; TRBD1 aligns across 8 bases. Trimming at V came to 7 bases and at J to 8 bases, leaving 9 bases not matched to a gene. The CDR3 contains 14 residues. Germline values: CDR1 MNHEY, CDR2 SVGAGI. The CDR3 DNA follows: TGTGCCAGCATTATGGACAGGGTGGGGGAAAAACTGTTTTTT. It specifies CASIMDRVGEKLFF.

The chain joins TRBV15 to TRBJ1-1; 9 nucleotides line up with TRBD1. V trimming: 3 bases; J trimming: 2 bases; junction bases outside the gene matches: 7. The germline V gene has CDR1 LNHNV and CDR2 YYDKDF (reference sequence). CDR3 size: 16 residues. The CDR3 loop reads CATSSRQGGVNTEAFF. CDR3 in DNA: TGTGCCACCAGCAGTAGACAGGGGGGAGTCAACACTGAAGCTTTCTTT.

The chain is built from TRBV3-1 (or the pseudogene TRBV3-2) and TRBJ1-1, with D perhaps matching TRBD1 (5 bases). Between the trimmed V and J ends, which lost 4 bases and 4 bases, there was a span of 10 bases. CDR3 length: 13 residues. The germline CDR1 and CDR2 sequences are LGHDT and YNNKEL (reference sequence). The CDR3 DNA sequence: TGTGCCAGCAGCCTGATGGGGCGCACTGAAGCTTTCTTT. Residues: CASSLMGRTEAFF.

The rearrangement uses TRBV10-3 and TRBJ2-7; 8 nucleotides line up with TRBD1. V was pared by 8 bases and J by 8 bases, with 5 bases of the junction left unmatched. Germline V gene data show CDR1 as ENHRY and CDR2 as SYGVKD. This CDR3 is built from 11 residues. The CDR3 DNA is TGTGCCATCCACGACAGGGGACAGCAGTACTTC. This encodes CAIHDRGQQYF.

The chain carries TRBV5-5 and TRBJ2-7; D call uncertain. Per germline, CDR1 SGHKS and CDR2 YYEKEE (reference sequence). V lost 2 bases and J lost 2, with 17 bases in between. This CDR3 is 16 amino acids long. CDR3 sequence reads: CASSFTVTYLTYEQYF. The CDR3 nucleotides are TGTGCCAGCAGCTTTACTGTTACGTATCTAACCTACGAGCAGTACTTC.

The chain links TRBV23-1 to TRBJ1-2; D is unresolved. TRBV23-1 is labeled an ORF, and its function is uncertain. Trimming pared 4 bases from V and 8 bases from J, leaving 14 bases between. The CDR3 totals 13 residues. CDR3 residues: CASSRLTRRGYTF. CDR3 nucleotides: TGCGCCAGCAGTCGTTTAACACGGCGGGGCTACACCTTC.

The chain recombines TRBV5-4 with TRBJ2-7; 8 nucleotides align to TRBD1. Germline V gene sequence: CDR1 SGHNT, CDR2 YYREEE (reference sequence). V gave up 0 bases and J gave up 5 bases; unmatched junction bases: 7. The CDR3 is 15 amino acids. CDR3 protein: CASSLAGGTGHEQYF. The CDR3 DNA reads TGTGCCAGCAGCTTGGCCGGCGGGACAGGCCACGAGCAGTACTTC.

This chain uses TRBV6-6 with TRBJ2-3, with 7 bases aligning to TRBD1. The CDR3 consists of 15 residues. V lost 10 bases and J lost 3; bases outside the gene matches: 13. Germline CDR1 is MNHNY and CDR2 is SVGAGI (reference sequence). The CDR3 sequence is CATLRGTEYTDTQYF. In nucleotides, the CDR3 is TGTGCCACTCTAAGGGGGACAGAATATACAGATACGCAGTATTTT.

The chain carries TRBV3-1 (or the pseudogene TRBV3-2) and TRBJ2-6; 7 bases align to TRBD1. This CDR3 is 15 amino acids long. Germline V gene lookup returns CDR1 LGHDT and CDR2 YNNKEL (reference sequence). The ends lost 5 bases at V and 0 bases at J; junction bases unmatched: 1. The CDR3 nucleotides read TGTGCCAGCAGCTACAGGGGCTCTGGGGCCAACGTCCTGACTTTC. Translation: CASSYRGSGANVLTF.

This clone was seen a single time. This chain links TRBV6-5 with TRBJ2-1; possible D gene TRBD1, 6 bases. The germline V and J ends were trimmed by 2 bases and 3 bases, with 11 bases remaining between them. From germline, CDR1 is MNHEY and CDR2 SVGAGI. This CDR3 is 15 amino acids long. This CDR3 reads CASSYGTPYYNEQFF. The CDR3, as DNA: TGTGCCAGCAGTTACGGGACACCATACTACAATGAGCAGTTCTTC.

The V call is TRBV28, the J call TRBJ2-1; TRBD1 agrees at 9 bases. Germline assignment: CDR1 MDHEN and CDR2 SYDVKM. CDR3 length: 15 amino acids. J gave up 0 bases and V 4 bases, and 1 base lay outside the gene matches. The CDR3 protein is CASSSTGGSYNEQFF. CDR3 nucleotide sequence: TGTGCCAGCAGTTCGACAGGGGGCTCCTACAATGAGCAGTTCTTC. Using reference TRBV28 and TRBJ2-1 for the parts outside the CDR3, the full variable domain is DVKVTQSSRYLVKRTGEKVFLECVQDMDHENMFWYRQDPGLGLRLIYFSYDVKMKEKGDIPEGYSVSREKKERFSLILESASTNQTSMYLCASSSTGGSYNEQFFGPGTRLTVL.

J is TRBJ2-1 and V is TRBV5-5; TRBD2 aligns across 7 bases. V lost 0 bases, J lost 3 bases, and 3 bases stayed unmatched. Germline CDR1 is SGHKS and CDR2 is YYEKEE (reference sequence). The length of the CDR3 is 15 residues. This chain's CDR3 is CASSLGLAFYNEQFF. The CDR3 DNA sequence: TGTGCCAGCAGCTTGGGACTAGCCTTCTACAATGAGCAGTTCTTC.